The 9 T cell receptor beta chains below come from one sample, sequenced in a study of blood T cell repertoires in COVID-19. Clones were read by immunoSEQ multiplex PCR, and TCRdb kept only the in-frame ones, dropping some. The sample has about 56,000 clones, around four fifths seen once; the top ten hold approximately 13%. Input material: peripheral blood. The origin of the receptors is a woman older than 75 with acute or convalescent COVID-19.

This chain links TRBV19 with TRBJ2-1; 8 bases are shared with TRBD2. The CDR3 totals 15 residues. Germline loops: CDR1 LNHDA, CDR2 SQIVND (reference sequence). V gave up 2 bases and J gave up 5 bases; unmatched junction bases: 5. CDR3 amino acids: CASSIRAGENNEQFF. CDR3 nucleotides: TGTGCCAGTAGTATACGAGCGGGGGAAAACAATGAGCAGTTCTTC.

V and J are TRBV6-5 and TRBJ2-7, with D possibly TRBD1 on 6 matching bases. Trimming shortened V by 8 bases and J by 4 bases, and 9 bases separated the two germline ends. This CDR3 is 11 amino acids long. The V gene's germline CDR1 is MNHEY and CDR2 SVGAGI. The CDR3 DNA reads as TGTGCCAGCGTTGGACAGTACGAGCAGTACTTC. The encoded protein is CASVGQYEQYF.

The chain carries TRBV11-2 and TRBJ2-7; tentatively, D is TRBD1 (5 bases). Per germline, CDR1 SGHAT and CDR2 FQNNGV. This CDR3 is built from 13 residues. V lost 3 bases to trimming and J lost 6 bases, with 12 bases between them. In DNA form, the CDR3 reads TGTGCCAGCAGCTTCCCAGGGCCCGGCGAGCAGTACTTC. Its translation is CASSFPGPGEQYF.

This clone appeared a single time. The V gene is TRBV30, the J gene TRBJ1-1, with D unclear. Germline loops: CDR1 GTSNPN, CDR2 SVGIG (reference sequence). This CDR3 contains 12 residues. Trimming shortened V by 2 bases and J by 1 base, and 5 bases separated the two germline ends. In DNA form, the CDR3 reads TGTGCCTGGAGTCGAGAGAACACTGAAGCTTTCTTT. This codes for CAWSRENTEAFF.

This clone was counted a few times. J is TRBJ2-2 and V is TRBV2; 9 bases agree with TRBD1. V shed 7 bases and J 0 bases; nucleotides not matched to a gene: 3. CDR3 length equals 15 residues. Germline V CDR1 and CDR2: SNHLY, FYNNEI. This chain's CDR3 is CASTRTGANTGELFF. The CDR3 DNA follows: TGTGCCAGCACCAGGACAGGGGCGAACACCGGGGAGCTGTTTTTT.

The V and J genes are TRBV6-2 or TRBV6-3 and TRBJ2-3; 7 positions agree with TRBD2. This CDR3 has 16 amino acids. V lost 4 bases to trimming and J lost 0 bases; unmatched junction nucleotides: 7. Germline V CDR1 and CDR2: MNHEY, SVGEGT. The CDR3 here is CASSFQTSSSTDTQYF. CDR3 DNA sequence: TGTGCCAGCAGTTTCCAGACTAGCAGCAGCACAGATACGCAGTATTTT.

Relative to its sample, this clone is medium-sized. The DNA for the CDR3 is TGTGCCACCCAGGGGGCAAACCTTTATAGCAATCAGCCCCAGCATTTT. This gives the protein CATQGANLYSNQPQHF. The chain has TRBV19 and TRBJ1-5; 8 positions match TRBD1. Unmatched junction bases numbered 11, after V lost 10 bases and J lost 0 bases. There are 16 residues in the CDR3. Germline V CDR1 and CDR2: LNHDA, SQIVND (reference sequence). The full variable domain, its missing parts supplied by reference TRBV19 and TRBJ1-5, is DGGITQSPKYLFRKEGQNVTLSCEQNLNHDAMYWYRQDPGQGLRLIYYSQIVNDFQKGDIAEGYSVSREKKESFPLTVTSAQKNPTAFYLCATQGANLYSNQPQHFGDGTRLSIL.

The V and J genes are TRBV3-1 (or the pseudogene TRBV3-2) and TRBJ2-7, with 10 bases lining up with TRBD1. V lost 4 bases to trimming and J lost 6 bases; unmatched junction nucleotides: 12. The germline V gene has CDR1 LGHDT and CDR2 YNNKEL (reference sequence). The CDR3 loop spans 16 amino acids. The CDR3 loop is CASSLRGTGDSGEQYF. The CDR3 bases are TGTGCCAGCAGCCTTAGAGGGACAGGGGATTCTGGCGAGCAGTACTTC.

This clone appeared once. This chain uses TRBV5-1 with TRBJ2-1, with D perhaps TRBD2 (5 bases). Germline CDR1 and CDR2: SGHRS and YFSETQ. V gave up 5 bases and J gave up 6 bases, with 9 bases separating them. The CDR3 length is 12 residues. The CDR3 loop reads CASSSVGNEQFF. In nucleotides, the CDR3 is TGCGCCAGCAGTAGCGTGGGCAATGAGCAGTTCTTC.